This passage covers 3 T cell receptor beta chains from one sample sequenced in a study of blood T cell repertoires in COVID-19. Libraries were prepared by immunoSEQ multiplex PCR; TCRdb keeps only in-frame clonotypes and omits some of them. The sample lists 250,000 to 350,000 clones, around 87% occurring once. The specimen sequenced was peripheral blood. Every receptor here comes from a woman between 50 and 59 years old who had recovered from COVID-19.

The J gene is TRBJ2-1, the V gene TRBV6-5; 7 nucleotides agree with TRBD2. CDR3 size: 15 residues. Trimming at V came to 5 bases and at J to 5 bases, leaving 9 bases not matched to a gene. Germline lookup yields CDR1 MNHEY and CDR2 SVGAGI. The CDR3, as DNA: TGTGCCAGCAGTCCCCTGGCGGGGGTCAACAATGAGCAGTTCTTC. It yields the protein CASSPLAGVNNEQFF.

The V call is TRBV5-1, the J call TRBJ1-5; D might be TRBD1 (5 bases). CDR3 length: 17 amino acids. Trimming pared 6 bases from V and 0 bases from J, leaving 19 bases between. CDR1 is SGHRS, CDR2 YFSETQ, per germline. CDR3 in amino acids: CASTVGTGPYSNQPQHF. The CDR3 coding sequence is TGCGCCAGCACCGTGGGAACAGGCCCGTATAGCAATCAGCCCCAGCATTTT. Complete variable domain (other parts from reference TRBV5-1 and TRBJ1-5): KAGVTQTPRYLIKTRGQQVTLSCSPISGHRSVSWYQQTPGQGLQFLFEYFSETQRNKGNFPGRFSGRQFSNSRSEMNVSTLELGDSALYLCASTVGTGPYSNQPQHFGDGTRLSIL.

In nucleotides, the CDR3 is TGTGCCTGGACTACCGGGACAGAGAACATCTATGGCTACACCTTC. It yields the protein CAWTTGTENIYGYTF. The V and J genes are TRBV30 and TRBJ1-2, with TRBD1 matching 7 bases. Trimming cost V 4 bases and J 4 bases; bases outside gene matches: 12. CDR3 length: 15 residues. CDR1 and CDR2 (germline): GTSNPN, SVGIG (reference sequence).